This T cell receptor (beta chain) originates from a study of blood T cell repertoires in COVID-19. Study context: Collection of acute and convalescent COVID-19 samples took place in the United States, Italy and Spain. The cDNA or gDNA used as material had been derived from T cells, B-cell-depleted T cells, or PBMCs.

The CDR3 has 14 residues. CDR1 SGHTA and CDR2 FQGTGA come from the germline V gene. The V gene lost 1 base and the J gene lost 2 bases, with 8 bases spanning the gap. The authors' processing: Using reference gene primer amplification, nucleated cell counts were estimated. Method: immunoSEQ multiplex PCR; TCRdb's copy keeps in-frame clones and lacks some. V and J calls and clone size are copied from that table; D and trimming were computed from the DNA. The sample consists of approximately 200,000 clones, approximately 85% of them appearing once. The rearrangement links TRBV7-3 to TRBJ2-5; weak D call: TRBD1 (5 bases). This clonotype was obtained from a human donor with active or convalescent COVID-19. The donor label of this sample is uncertain. Sequenced material: peripheral blood. CDR3 nucleotide sequence: TGTGCCAGCAGCTTAAAAGGGGTACAAGAGACCCAGTACTTC. It specifies CASSLKGVQETQYF.